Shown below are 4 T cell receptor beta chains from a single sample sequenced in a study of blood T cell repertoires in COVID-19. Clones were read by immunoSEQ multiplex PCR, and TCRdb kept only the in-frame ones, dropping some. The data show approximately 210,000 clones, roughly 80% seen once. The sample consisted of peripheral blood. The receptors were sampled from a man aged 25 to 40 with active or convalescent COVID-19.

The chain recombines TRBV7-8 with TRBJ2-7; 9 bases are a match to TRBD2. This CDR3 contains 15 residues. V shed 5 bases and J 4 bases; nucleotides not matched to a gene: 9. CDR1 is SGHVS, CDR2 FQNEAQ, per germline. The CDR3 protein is CASSRGLAGLYEQYF. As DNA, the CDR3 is TGTGCCAGCAGCCGAGGTCTAGCGGGGCTATACGAGCAGTACTTC.

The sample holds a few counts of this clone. The CDR3 DNA reads TGTGCCAGCAGTTTAGACCCCGGGTCAGCTTTCTTT. This gives the protein CASSLDPGSAFF. The rearrangement joins TRBV12-3 or TRBV12-4 to TRBJ1-1; D gene unclear. Trimming took off 1 base at V and 10 bases at J, with 10 bases between the two ends. CDR3 length: 12 residues.

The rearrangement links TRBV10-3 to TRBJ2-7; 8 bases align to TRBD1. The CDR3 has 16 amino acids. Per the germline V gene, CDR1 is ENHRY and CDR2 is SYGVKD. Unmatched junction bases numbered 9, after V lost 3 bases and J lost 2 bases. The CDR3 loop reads CAISDSDRGGPYEQYF. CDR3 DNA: TGTGCCATCAGTGATTCCGACAGGGGAGGCCCCTACGAGCAGTACTTC.

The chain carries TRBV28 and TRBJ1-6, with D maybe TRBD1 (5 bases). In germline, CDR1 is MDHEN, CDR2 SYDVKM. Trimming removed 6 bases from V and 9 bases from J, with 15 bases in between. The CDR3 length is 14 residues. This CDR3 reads CASSPTASTSPLHF. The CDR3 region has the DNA TGTGCCAGCAGCCCGACAGCATCAACTTCACCCCTCCACTTT.